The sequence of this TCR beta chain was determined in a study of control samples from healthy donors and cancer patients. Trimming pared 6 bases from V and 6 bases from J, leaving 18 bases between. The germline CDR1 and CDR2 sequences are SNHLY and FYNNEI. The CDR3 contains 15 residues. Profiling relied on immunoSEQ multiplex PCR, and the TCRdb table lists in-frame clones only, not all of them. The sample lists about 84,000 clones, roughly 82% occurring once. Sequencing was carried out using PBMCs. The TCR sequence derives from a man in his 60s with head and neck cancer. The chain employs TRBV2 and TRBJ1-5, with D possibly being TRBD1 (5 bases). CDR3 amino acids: CASRPSRAGSQPQHF. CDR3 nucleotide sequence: TGTGCCAGCAGACCAAGCAGGGCGGGTAGTCAGCCCCAGCATTTT.